The rows below give T cell receptor beta chains drawn from one sample of a study of graft-versus-host responses after intestinal transplantation. No antigen has been assigned to these receptors. Only in-frame clones appear in the TCRdb table, and some are missing; sequencing was by immunoSEQ multiplex PCR. In the table there are approximately 82,000 clones, 91% of which are singletons. This sample comprised unstimulated CD4+ T cells sorted from spleen or lymph node cells, obtained before intestinal transplant. The receptors here all came from a human donor who received an intestinal transplant. CDR3s include the opening cysteine and the closing phenylalanine or tryptophan. Each record gives: clone size, D gene, V gene, J gene, CDR3 DNA, CDR3 protein. A D gene is named only where the DNA matches it firmly. Size values are once, few and many counts, or a class for expanded clones, and some rows have none.

size: .
D: .
V: TRBV21-1
J: TRBJ2-5
DNA: TGTGCCAGCAGCAGAGGGACTAGCGGGGGGGCCTCGGAAGAGACCCAGTACTTC
CDR3: CASSRGTSGGASEETQYF

size: .
D: TRBD2
V: TRBV5-1
J: TRBJ2-1
DNA: TGCGCCAGCAGCTTGGTGGTAGCGGGGCCCTTGGGCAATGAGCAGTTCTTC
CDR3: CASSLVVAGPLGNEQFF

size: few
D: .
V: TRBV4-3
J: TRBJ1-3
DNA: TGCGCCAGCAGCCAAGAGGACAGAAACACCATATATTTT
CDR3: CASSQEDRNTIYF

size: .
D: .
V: TRBV6-6
J: TRBJ1-6
DNA: TGTGCCAGCAGTCCCGGAGGGACGCAACCCCTCCACTTT
CDR3: CASSPGGTQPLHF

size: once
D: .
V: TRBV5-5
J: TRBJ2-7
DNA: TGTGCCAGCAGCTTGGAGCCAGGGCCGACGAAGCAGTACTTC
CDR3: CASSLEPGPTKQYF

size: .
D: .
V: TRBV5-1
J: TRBJ2-5
DNA: TGCGCCAGCAGCTTGGCCTCGGAGACCCAGTACTTC
CDR3: CASSLASETQYF

size: once
D: .
V: TRBV19
J: TRBJ1-5
DNA: TGTGCCAGTAGTATAGCCCCGAGCAGGGTTGGCCAGCCCCAGCATTTT
CDR3: CASSIAPSRVGQPQHF

size: .
D: TRBD2
V: TRBV10-3
J: TRBJ2-1
DNA: TGTGCCATCAGCGGGGGGGAGCATAATATCCTGAATGAGCAGTTCTTC
CDR3: CAISGGEHNILNEQFF

size: .
D: TRBD1
V: TRBV5-1
J: TRBJ2-1
DNA: TGCGCCAGCAGCACCGACAGGGGGCACGGATACAATGAGCAGTTCTTC
CDR3: CASSTDRGHGYNEQFF

size: once
D: TRBD1
V: TRBV5-1
J: TRBJ1-2
DNA: TGCGCCAGCAGCACCGGGACAGGGGGTTCCTATGGCTACACCTTC
CDR3: CASSTGTGGSYGYTF

size: .
D: TRBD2
V: TRBV5-8
J: TRBJ2-7
DNA: TGTGCCAGCAGCTCCCCTAGCGGGGGCTTATCCTACGAGCAGTACTTC
CDR3: CASSSPSGGLSYEQYF

size: .
D: .
V: TRBV30
J: TRBJ1-2
DNA: TGTGCCTTACTACACTCCGGGGTAGGCTACACCTTC
CDR3: CALLHSGVGYTF

size: once
D: TRBD2
V: TRBV10-2
J: TRBJ2-5
DNA: TGCGCCAGCAGTGAAGCGGGGAACCCTCAAGAGACCCAGTACTTC
CDR3: CASSEAGNPQETQYF

size: few
D: .
V: TRBV10-3
J: TRBJ2-2
DNA: TGTGCCCTAGGAACCACGGGGTCCCCCGACACCGGGGAGCTGTTTTTT
CDR3: CALGTTGSPDTGELFF

size: .
D: TRBD1
V: TRBV2
J: TRBJ2-7
DNA: TGTGCCAGCAGATCAGGGGGCGCCATTTACGAGCAGTACTTC
CDR3: CASRSGGAIYEQYF

size: .
D: .
V: TRBV15
J: TRBJ1-5
DNA: TGTGCCACCAGCAGGAGTTCGCAGGGCTATCGCCCCCAGCATTTT
CDR3: CATSRSSQGYRPQHF

size: .
D: .
V: TRBV7-6
J: TRBJ2-7
DNA: TGTGCCAGCAGCTTAGCGCCACAGGACTCCTACGAGCAGTACTTC
CDR3: CASSLAPQDSYEQYF

size: .
D: TRBD2
V: TRBV4-1
J: TRBJ2-1
DNA: TGCGCCAGCAGCCAAGAGGGGCTAGCGGGGCGGCATGAGCAGTTCTTC
CDR3: CASSQEGLAGRHEQFF

size: .
D: .
V: TRBV19
J: TRBJ2-7
DNA: TGTGCCAGTAGTATTGTGGCAGGGAATCTCTACGAGCAGTACTTC
CDR3: CASSIVAGNLYEQYF

size: .
D: .
V: TRBV6-1
J: TRBJ2-7
DNA: TGTGCCAGCAGTGCCCTCGCCAGGGATGCCTACGAGCAGTACTTC
CDR3: CASSALARDAYEQYF

size: .
D: .
V: TRBV30
J: TRBJ1-1
DNA: TGTGCCTGGACCTTCGGGGGGGGTTGGACTGAAGCTTTCTTT
CDR3: CAWTFGGGWTEAFF

size: .
D: TRBD2
V: TRBV12-5
J: TRBJ2-2
DNA: TGTGCTAGTGGTTCCTACGGGGGGAGGGGCACCGGGGAGCTGTTTTTT
CDR3: CASGSYGGRGTGELFF

size: .
D: .
V: TRBV9
J: TRBJ2-3
DNA: TGTGCCAGCAGCGGACAGCCAGCAGATACGCAGTATTTT
CDR3: CASSGQPADTQYF

size: .
D: TRBD2
V: TRBV6-1
J: TRBJ2-1
DNA: TGTGCCAGCAGTGAGACCCATAGCGGGTATGAGCAGTTCTTC
CDR3: CASSETHSGYEQFF

size: .
D: .
V: TRBV9
J: TRBJ2-7
DNA: TGTGCCAGCAGCGTAGCCCCGGGGATTCCCTACGAGCAGTACTTC
CDR3: CASSVAPGIPYEQYF

size: .
D: .
V: TRBV11-3
J: TRBJ1-1
DNA: TGTGCCAGCAGCTTTTACAGGAATGAAGCTTTCTTT
CDR3: CASSFYRNEAFF

size: .
D: .
V: TRBV11-3
J: TRBJ2-7
DNA: TGTGCCAGCAGCCCGCAGGGGCACTACGAGCAGTACTTC
CDR3: CASSPQGHYEQYF

size: .
D: TRBD1
V: TRBV5-1
J: TRBJ2-2
DNA: TGCGCCAGCGACAGGGTTGGCACCGGGGAGCTGTTTTTT
CDR3: CASDRVGTGELFF

size: .
D: TRBD1
V: TRBV7-2
J: TRBJ1-2
DNA: TGTGCCAGCAGCATAGAGGGGCAGGGGGCTTTTGGCTACACCTTC
CDR3: CASSIEGQGAFGYTF

size: .
D: .
V: TRBV5-1
J: TRBJ2-5
DNA: TGCGCCAGCAGCCCAGGGGGGCTGGAGACCCAGTACTTC
CDR3: CASSPGGLETQYF

size: .
D: TRBD2
V: TRBV6-4
J: TRBJ2-2
DNA: TGTGCCAGCAGTGAAAGGGGAGGGACCGGGGAGCTGTTTTTT
CDR3: CASSERGGTGELFF

size: .
D: TRBD2
V: TRBV5-1
J: TRBJ2-1
DNA: TGCGCCAGCAGCGAGGGACTAGCGGGGGGCTCCTACAATGAGCAGTTCTTC
CDR3: CASSEGLAGGSYNEQFF

size: once
D: .
V: TRBV6-1
J: TRBJ2-7
DNA: TGTGCCAGCAGTAACAGGCTTATCCACGAGCAGTACTTC
CDR3: CASSNRLIHEQYF

size: .
D: TRBD1
V: TRBV18
J: TRBJ1-4
DNA: TGTGCCAGCTCACCAAGGACAGGGACTAATGAAAAACTGTTTTTT
CDR3: CASSPRTGTNEKLFF

size: .
D: TRBD1
V: TRBV27
J: TRBJ2-1
DNA: TGTGCCAGCAGTTTATCCGGGACAGGGAACTACAATGAGCAGTTCTTC
CDR3: CASSLSGTGNYNEQFF

size: few
D: TRBD2
V: TRBV7-9
J: TRBJ2-7
DNA: TGTGCCAGCAGCCGGGGGGGCCCCTACGAGCAGTACTTC
CDR3: CASSRGGPYEQYF

size: few
D: TRBD1
V: TRBV6-5
J: TRBJ1-4
DNA: TGTGCCAGCAGGGGGACAGGGGGTGGTGAAAAACTGTTTTTT
CDR3: CASRGTGGGEKLFF

size: .
D: .
V: TRBV6-6
J: TRBJ1-2
DNA: TGTGCCAGCAGACAAGGGACTTCCCTTCATGGCTACACCTTC
CDR3: CASRQGTSLHGYTF

size: .
D: .
V: TRBV7-2
J: TRBJ2-3
DNA: TGTGCCAGCAGCTTAGCCCCTTCGTCGGATACGCAGTATTTT
CDR3: CASSLAPSSDTQYF

size: .
D: .
V: TRBV7-8
J: TRBJ1-1
DNA: TGTGCCAGCAGCCGGACATCCTTGAACACTGAAGCTTTCTTT
CDR3: CASSRTSLNTEAFF

size: .
D: .
V: TRBV2
J: TRBJ2-7
DNA: TGTGCCAGCCTTCCCAGACAGCTTTCCTACGAGCAGTACTTC
CDR3: CASLPRQLSYEQYF

size: once
D: .
V: TRBV19
J: TRBJ2-6
DNA: TGTGCCAGTAGTATCCGAGGGGGCTCTGGGGCCAACGTCCTGACTTTC
CDR3: CASSIRGGSGANVLTF

size: .
D: TRBD2
V: TRBV7-2
J: TRBJ2-2
DNA: TGTGCCAGCAGCTTAGTTCCCAGCGGGGGTACGAACACCGGGGAGCTGTTTTTT
CDR3: CASSLVPSGGTNTGELFF

size: .
D: .
V: TRBV11-2
J: TRBJ1-1
DNA: TGTGCCAGCAGCTTGCGGGGGAACACTGAAGCTTTCTTT
CDR3: CASSLRGNTEAFF

size: once
D: TRBD2
V: TRBV7-6
J: TRBJ2-3
DNA: TGTGCCAGCAGCTCGGGGGGGGCGGGCACAGATACGCAGTATTTT
CDR3: CASSSGGAGTDTQYF

size: once
D: .
V: TRBV14
J: TRBJ2-3
DNA: TGTGCCAGCAGCCAAGGGATGACGGGTACGCAGTATTTT
CDR3: CASSQGMTGTQYF

size: few
D: TRBD1
V: TRBV12-5
J: TRBJ2-1
DNA: TGTGCTAGTGGTTTGGGGACAGGGTACAATGAGCAGTTCTTC
CDR3: CASGLGTGYNEQFF

size: once
D: TRBD1
V: TRBV5-6
J: TRBJ2-6
DNA: TGTGCCAGCAGCTTGGAGCAGGACAGGGGTGGCGGGGCCAACGTCCTGACTTTC
CDR3: CASSLEQDRGGGANVLTF

size: .
D: TRBD2
V: TRBV7-9
J: TRBJ2-1
DNA: TGTGCCAGCAGCTTAGGACTAGCGGGCGATGAGCAGTTCTTC
CDR3: CASSLGLAGDEQFF

size: once
D: .
V: TRBV19
J: TRBJ2-3
DNA: TGTGCCAGTGGGGATAACGGGGGAACAGATACGCAGTATTTT
CDR3: CASGDNGGTDTQYF

size: .
D: TRBD2
V: TRBV4-3
J: TRBJ2-3
DNA: TGCGCCAGCAGCCAATCTGTGGGGGCGGGACTAGTCCTGACAGATACGCAGTATTTT
CDR3: CASSQSVGAGLVLTDTQYF

size: .
D: .
V: TRBV30
J: TRBJ1-1
DNA: TGTGCCTGGAGTCCGACGGACTCCCGGTGGACTGAAGCTTTCTTT
CDR3: CAWSPTDSRWTEAFF

size: .
D: TRBD1
V: TRBV6-5
J: TRBJ1-2
DNA: TGTGCCAGCAGTCTGGGACAGGCCCTGGGCTACACCTTC
CDR3: CASSLGQALGYTF

size: .
D: TRBD2
V: TRBV4-3
J: TRBJ2-1
DNA: TGCGCCAGCAGCCAAGTCGAGGGGACTAACAATGAGCAGTTCTTC
CDR3: CASSQVEGTNNEQFF